This T cell receptor beta chain was sequenced during a study of blood T cell repertoires in COVID-19. The germline V gene encodes CDR1 MDHEN and CDR2 SYDVKM. CDR3 size: 15 residues. V lost 5 bases, J lost 4 bases, and 8 bases stayed unmatched. Here immunoSEQ multiplex PCR was the method, and the copy in TCRdb shows in-frame clones only, minus some. Among some 280,000 clones, 70% to 90% were seen once, and the ten largest hold 3%. The sequencing input was peripheral blood. The chain carries TRBV28 and TRBJ2-1, with TRBD2 identical over 7 bases. The TCR comes from a woman aged 25 to 39 with active or convalescent COVID-19. The CDR3 sequence: CASSPFGGGYNEQFF. CDR3 nucleotides: TGTGCCAGCAGTCCCTTTGGGGGGGGTTACAATGAGCAGTTCTTC.